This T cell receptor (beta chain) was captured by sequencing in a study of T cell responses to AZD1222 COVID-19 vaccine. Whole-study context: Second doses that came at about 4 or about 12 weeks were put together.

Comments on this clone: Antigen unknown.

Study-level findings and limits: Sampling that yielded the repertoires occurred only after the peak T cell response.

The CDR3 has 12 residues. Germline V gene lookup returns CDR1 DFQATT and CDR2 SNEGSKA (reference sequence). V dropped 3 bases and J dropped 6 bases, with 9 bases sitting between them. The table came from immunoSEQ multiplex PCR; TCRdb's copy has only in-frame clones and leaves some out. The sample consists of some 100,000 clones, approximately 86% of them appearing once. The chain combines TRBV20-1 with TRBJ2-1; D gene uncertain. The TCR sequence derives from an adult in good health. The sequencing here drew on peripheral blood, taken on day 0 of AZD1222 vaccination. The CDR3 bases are TGCAGTGCTAGTTTTGCGACCAATGAGCAGTTCTTC. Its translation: CSASFATNEQFF.